What follows are 3 T cell receptor beta chains derived from one specimen sequenced in a study of patients and donors after allogeneic stem cell transplantation. One entry per CDR3 protein, called by TCRdb with MiXCR from the RT-PCR reads. This table has roughly 21,000 distinct CDR3 sequences, around 31% appearing once. The sample was blood, either unsorted or a sorted T cell fraction (not recorded which). The receptor set was obtained from a human donor who was either an allogeneic HSCT recipient or a stem cell or donor lymphocyte infusion donor (not recorded which). It is not recorded whose cells these are; they may come from a transplant donor.

The CDR3 nucleotides read TGTGCCACCCACAGCAGGGGTGAAGAAGAGACCCAGTACTTC. This sequence encodes CATHSRGEEETQYF. The genes are TRBV15 and TRBJ2-5, with a possible D match to TRBD1 (6 bases). CDR1 LNHNV and CDR2 YYDKDF come from the germline V gene (reference sequence). V lost 8 bases to trimming and J lost 3 bases, with 16 bases between them. The CDR3 extends over 14 amino acids.

The chain carries TRBV7-6 and TRBJ2-1, with TRBD2 matching 9 bases. The CDR3 runs 16 residues. Germline CDR1 is SGHVS and CDR2 is FNYEAQ. The V segment lost 6 bases and the J segment 0 bases; nucleotides outside the gene matches: 6. The CDR3 sequence: CASSSPSGVSYNEQFF. Written as DNA, the CDR3 is TGTGCCAGCAGTTCGCCTAGCGGGGTCTCCTACAATGAGCAGTTCTTC.

The V call is TRBV20-1, the J call TRBJ2-1; D is uncertain. The V gene's germline CDR1 is DFQATT and CDR2 SNEGSKA (reference sequence). Between the trimmed V and J ends, which lost 0 bases and 5 bases, there was a span of 11 bases. This CDR3 has 14 residues. The CDR3 loop reads CSARDDFLHNEQFF. CDR3 nucleotides: TGCAGTGCTAGAGATGACTTTCTCCACAATGAGCAGTTCTTC.